What follows are 20 T cell receptor beta chains derived from one specimen sequenced in a study of response to subunit inactivated influenza vaccine. TCRdb re-derived calls from the RT-PCR reads in MiXCR, one entry per CDR3 protein. The sample lists about 500,000 distinct CDR3 sequences, 16% occurring once. Sequencing used CD4+ T cells sorted from PBMCs, obtained 23 to 25 months after vaccination. The origin of the receptors is a man between 50 and 69 years old who received an inactivated influenza vaccine.

This clonotype was picked up a small number of times. J is TRBJ2-7 and V is TRBV20-1; TRBD2 might be the D (6 bases). Germline assignment: CDR1 DFQATT and CDR2 SNEGSKA (reference sequence). This CDR3 has 13 amino acids. Trimming removed 6 bases from V and 3 bases from J, with 15 bases in between. CDR3 sequence: CSAPRWGDYEQYF. The CDR3 coding sequence is TGCAGTGCCCCAAGATGGGGGGACTACGAGCAGTACTTC.

In this sample, this clonotype turned up a few times. This chain uses TRBV7-2 with TRBJ2-3; 8 bases line up with TRBD2. CDR1 and CDR2 (germline): SGHTA, FQGNSA. The CDR3 totals 15 residues. The J segment lost 2 bases and the V segment lost 3 bases, leaving 4 bases of the junction unmatched. Here the CDR3 reads CASSFSGAHTDTQYF. The CDR3 bases are TGTGCCAGCAGCTTTAGCGGGGCCCACACAGATACGCAGTATTTT.

This clonotype was seen a few times. The chain carries TRBV5-1 and TRBJ2-7; TRBD1 matches 9 bases. The CDR3 runs 16 residues. J was trimmed by 5 bases and V by 4 bases; bases with no gene match: 13. Germline assignment: CDR1 SGHRS and CDR2 YFSETQ. DNA for the CDR3: TGCGCCAGCAGCATAATGGGACAGGGAAGGAAGCACGAGCAGTACTTC. Translated, it gives CASSIMGQGRKHEQYF.

This chain uses TRBV21-1 with TRBJ2-2; the D call of TRBD2 is as the table states it, not checked on the DNA. TRBV21-1 constitutes a pseudogene. The CDR3 runs 18 residues. The CDR3 DNA follows: TGTGCCAGCAGCAAAGTAACGACTAGCGGAGAAATAACCGGGGAGCTGTTTTTT. Its translation: CASSKVTTSGEITGELFF.

The chain employs TRBV24-1 and TRBJ2-7; the D call may be TRBD1 or TRBD2 (5 bases each). In germline, CDR1 is KGHDR, CDR2 SFDVKD. CDR3 length equals 15 residues. V dropped 7 bases and J dropped 2 bases, with 17 bases sitting between them. The CDR3 nucleotides read TGTGCCACCAGGAGGTATGGGGGAATGACCTACGAGCAGTACTTC. Residues: CATRRYGGMTYEQYF.

The chain carries TRBV6-2 or TRBV6-3 and TRBJ2-3; possible D gene TRBD1, 6 bases. Between the trimmed V and J ends, which lost 2 bases and 2 bases, there was a span of 11 bases. CDR3 size: 15 residues. Germline-derived CDR1 and CDR2 are MNHEY and SVGEGT. In nucleotides, the CDR3 is TGTGCCAGCAGTTACCCGGACAGAGACACAGATACGCAGTATTTT. Translation: CASSYPDRDTDTQYF.

This clonotype has only a few counts. The rearrangement joins TRBV10-3 to TRBJ2-5; D perhaps matches TRBD1 (6 bases). The CDR3 is made up of 13 amino acids. The germline V and J ends were trimmed by 5 bases and 2 bases, with 9 bases remaining between them. The germline V gene encodes CDR1 ENHRY and CDR2 SYGVKD. CDR3 residues: CAISPQGQETQYF. The CDR3 region has the DNA TGTGCCATCAGTCCACAGGGACAAGAGACCCAGTACTTC.

This clonotype was counted ten times or more. The V gene is TRBV3-1, the J gene TRBJ1-1, with D tentatively TRBD1 (6 bases). This CDR3 spans 15 amino acids. V dropped 2 bases and J dropped 3 bases, with 13 bases sitting between them. Germline V gene sequence: CDR1 LGHDT, CDR2 YNNKEL (reference sequence). In DNA, the CDR3 is TGTGCCAGCAGCCAATCCAGGACAGCCTACACTGAAGCTTTCTTT. Protein sequence: CASSQSRTAYTEAFF.

Many counts were recorded for this clonotype. The rearrangement joins TRBV29-1 to TRBJ2-3, with D perhaps TRBD1 (6 bases). Trimming took off 3 bases at V and 0 bases at J, with 7 bases between the two ends. CDR1 is SQVTM and CDR2 is ANQGSEA in the germline V gene. The CDR3 loop spans 13 amino acids. DNA for the CDR3: TGCAGCGTTGACAGGGGTAGCACAGATACGCAGTATTTT. It codes for CSVDRGSTDTQYF.

The chain combines TRBV20-1 with TRBJ2-1, with no clear D. Germline V CDR1 and CDR2: DFQATT, SNEGSKA (reference sequence). Deletions cut 3 bases from V and 10 bases from J, with 7 bases between. The CDR3 length is 10 residues. CDR3 coding DNA: TGCAGTGCTAGCCTACGGGAGCAGTTCTTC. Amino acids: CSASLREQFF.

The chain recombines TRBV29-1 with TRBJ2-3; no reliable D call. Germline CDR1 SQVTM, CDR2 ANQGSEA. Trimming cost V 7 bases and J 3 bases, with 17 bases left between them. The CDR3 has 14 amino acids. This CDR3 is CSAAAQAGTDTQYF. As DNA, the CDR3 is TGCAGCGCGGCCGCTCAAGCCGGGACAGATACGCAGTATTTT.

The chain joins TRBV10-3 to TRBJ1-5; the D gene is possibly TRBD1 (5 bases). In germline, CDR1 is ENHRY, CDR2 SYGVKD. V dropped 3 bases and J dropped 4 bases, with 7 bases sitting between them. The CDR3 runs 13 residues. This chain's CDR3 is CAISDRANQPQHF. DNA for the CDR3: TGTGCCATCAGTGACAGGGCAAATCAGCCCCAGCATTTT.

As regards this clonotype: At one boundary the junction diverges from the germline segment, which might be a read error. The genes are TRBV5-1 and TRBJ2-5; D is possibly TRBD1 (5 bases). The CDR3 loop spans 13 amino acids. Per germline, CDR1 SGHRS and CDR2 YFSETQ. Written as DNA, the CDR3 is TGCGCCAGCAGCTTGGAACTAACAGGAACGTGGTGGTTC. Translation gives CASSLELTGTWWF.

The chain couples TRBV4-3 to TRBJ2-7, with 9 bases lining up with TRBD1. Germline CDR1 is LGHNA and CDR2 is YSLEER. V shed 1 base, J shed 3 bases, and the junction held 1 base outside the gene matches. The CDR3 has 14 amino acids. CDR3 region: CASSQGGQGYEQYF. The CDR3 DNA reads as TGCGCCAGCAGCCAAGGGGGACAGGGCTACGAGCAGTACTTC.

The gene calls are TRBV28 and TRBJ2-7; 9 bases align to TRBD1. The germline V gene has CDR1 MDHEN and CDR2 SYDVKM. CDR3 size: 15 residues. V dropped 6 bases and J dropped 0; count of bases not matched to a gene: 6. CDR3 loop: CASSGPGQGSYEQYF. In DNA, the CDR3 is TGTGCCAGCAGCGGGCCGGGACAGGGCTCCTACGAGCAGTACTTC.

The table lists this clonotype with a few counts. The CDR3 spells CASSLGQGNTIYF. For the CDR3, the DNA is TGTGCCAGCAGCTTGGGACAGGGGAACACCATATATTTT. This sequence joins TRBV5-4 and TRBJ1-3, with TRBD1 matching 8 bases. Germline CDR1 SGHNT, CDR2 YYREEE (reference sequence). This CDR3 spans 13 amino acids. J lost 7 bases, V lost 0 bases, and 0 bases had no gene match.

Ten or more counts support this clonotype. CDR3 in DNA: TGTGCCAGCAGCGGGCTAGCGGGGGGTAACAATGAGCAGTTCTTC. This sequence encodes CASSGLAGGNNEQFF. The chain recombines TRBV7-2 with TRBJ2-1, with TRBD2 matching over 11 bases. Germline CDR1 SGHTA, CDR2 FQGNSA. Unmatched junction bases numbered 5, after V lost 5 bases and J lost 5 bases. The CDR3 has 15 residues.

This clonotype came up many times. The chain carries TRBV5-1 and TRBJ2-1; TRBD1 matches 12 bases. Looked up from germline, CDR1 is SGHRS and CDR2 is YFSETQ. The V segment lost 4 bases and the J segment 7 bases; nucleotides outside the gene matches: 9. The CDR3 is made up of 16 amino acids. CDR3 sequence (DNA): TGCGCCAGCAGCCCAGGTGGGACAGGGGGCGGAAATGAGCAGTTCTTC. This sequence encodes CASSPGGTGGGNEQFF.

V gene TRBV4-3 combines with J gene TRBJ1-1; weak D call: TRBD1 (5 bases). Trimming took off 0 bases at V and 1 base at J, with 15 bases between the two ends. Germline CDR1 is LGHNA and CDR2 is YSLEER. The CDR3 runs 17 residues. This chain's CDR3 is CASSQDLARQGNTEAFF. DNA for the CDR3: TGCGCCAGCAGCCAAGATCTGGCCCGGCAGGGGAACACTGAAGCTTTCTTT.

CDR3 sequence reads: CASRLYGGTTDTQYF. The CDR3 region has the DNA TGTGCCAGCAGGTTGTACGGGGGTACCACAGATACGCAGTATTTT. The chain links TRBV5-4 to TRBJ2-3, with D tentatively TRBD2 (6 bases). CDR3 length: 15 amino acids. V was clipped by 5 bases and J by 2 bases, with 15 bases between them. Germline V lookup: CDR1 SGHNT, CDR2 YYREEE (reference sequence).